The present T cell receptor (beta chain) was sequenced within a study of response to subunit inactivated influenza vaccine. General study results and limits: Seasonal influenza vaccination, on each occasion, was suggested by the authors to recruit few new T cells.

Germline-derived CDR1 and CDR2 are SGHTA and FQGNSA. The CDR3 is made up of 14 amino acids. V lost 5 bases, J lost 1 base, and 3 bases stayed unmatched. In its sample, this clonotype was seen many times. Its antigen is currently unknown. TCRdb processed the RT-PCR reads anew with MiXCR; each CDR3 protein has one entry. This table holds some 850,000 distinct CDR3 sequences, approximately 17% found once. The chain combines TRBV7-2 with TRBJ2-7; 9 positions agree with TRBD1. The TCR was taken from a man aged 45 to 65 who received an inactivated influenza vaccine. The input for sequencing was PBMCs from blood, taken less than 6 days after vaccination. CDR3 in DNA: TGTGCCAGCAGCGACGGGACAGGGTCCTACGAGCAGTACTTC. Amino acids: CASSDGTGSYEQYF.